This is a list of T cell receptor beta chains from one sample in a study of blood T cell repertoires in COVID-19. Using immunoSEQ multiplex PCR, the repertoire was profiled, and TCRdb retains in-frame clones only, with some absent. Among around 230,000 clones listed, roughly 82% were seen once. Sequencing was performed on peripheral blood. Receptor source: a man in his forties who had recovered from COVID-19. The CDR3 runs from the conserved cysteine through the conserved F or W. The order of the fields is V gene, clone size, J gene, D gene, CDR3 DNA, CDR3 protein. The D gene is left open where the match is weak. Clone size is stated in some rows and not others, as once, few, many or a class when expanded.

TRBV18,-,TRBJ1-1,TRBD1,TGTGCCAGCTCACCTCGGGACAGTACCACTGAAGCTTTCTTT,CASSPRDSTTEAFF
TRBV5-4,-,TRBJ2-2,TRBD2,TGTGCCAGCAGCCCCGGACTAGCGGGGGGCGGGACCGGGGAGCTGTTTTTT,CASSPGLAGGGTGELFF
TRBV19,-,TRBJ1-3,TRBD1,TGTGCCAGTAGCCCGACAGGGGATTCGAACACCATATATTTT,CASSPTGDSNTIYF
TRBV7-2,once,TRBJ2-3,-,TGTGCCAGCAGCTTAGTGGGAGCTAGCGGCACAGATACGCAGTATTTT,CASSLVGASGTDTQYF
TRBV6-5,-,TRBJ1-2,-,TGTGCCAGCAGTACGACAGATTCCTCCTTCTATGGCTACACCTTC,CASSTTDSSFYGYTF
TRBV24-1,-,TRBJ2-1,TRBD1,TGTGCCACCAGTCCAGGGGGTCCCTACAATGAGCAGTTCTTC,CATSPGGPYNEQFF
TRBV25-1,-,TRBJ2-1,TRBD2,TGTGCCAGCAGTGCCACTAGCGGGAGGGGAACCTACAATGAGCAGTTCTTC,CASSATSGRGTYNEQFF
TRBV18,-,TRBJ1-2,-,TGTGCCAGCTCACCCACGGGTTCCTATGGCTACACCTTC,CASSPTGSYGYTF
TRBV15,-,TRBJ1-3,-,TGTGCCACCAGTTCCTCTGCACTCGACTCTGGAAACACCATATATTTT,CATSSSALDSGNTIYF
TRBV11-2,few,TRBJ2-7,TRBD1,TGTGCCAGCAGCTTAGTTCCCCTTCTGGGACAGGGTTTAAAAGGGCAGTACTTC,CASSLVPLLGQGLKGQYF
TRBV18,-,TRBJ1-1,TRBD1,TGTGCCAGCTCACCCGGGACAGGGCGGACCGCTGAAGCTTTCTTT,CASSPGTGRTAEAFF
TRBV21-1,-,TRBJ2-5,-,TGTGCCAGCAGCAAAGATTCGGGTAGGGGACAGGGGGTACAAGAGACCCAGTACTTC,CASSKDSGRGQGVQETQYF
TRBV5-1,-,TRBJ1-1,-,TGCGCCAGCAGTTCTAGCGAAATGAACACTGAAGCTTTCTTT,CASSSSEMNTEAFF
TRBV7-9,-,TRBJ1-4,-,TGTGCCAGCAGCCTCGACAGGATTAATGAAAAACTGTTTTTT,CASSLDRINEKLFF
TRBV7-2,-,TRBJ2-7,TRBD2,TGTGCCAGCAGCTCAGGGACTATCAAGTCCTACGAGCAGTACTTC,CASSSGTIKSYEQYF
TRBV11-3,-,TRBJ2-5,TRBD2,TGTGCCAGCAGCTCTGGAGATTTTCTAGCGGGGAGAGAGACCCAGTACTTC,CASSSGDFLAGRETQYF
TRBV6-5,once,TRBJ2-1,TRBD2,TGTGCCAGCAGTACCGGGCCGGGACTAGTTTTCTTC,CASSTGPGLVFF
TRBV7-2,-,TRBJ2-1,-,TGTGCCAGCAGCTTAGGGCATAACAATGAGCAGTTCTTC,CASSLGHNNEQFF
TRBV30,few,TRBJ1-4,-,TGTGCCTGGAGTGTACGCGGGCCTTATGGAAAACTGTTTTTT,CAWSVRGPYGKLFF
TRBV4-1,once,TRBJ2-1,-,TGCGCCAGCAGCCACGGACAGACCTCCTACAATGAGCAGTTCTTC,CASSHGQTSYNEQFF
TRBV10-2,-,TRBJ1-6,-,TGCGCCAGTAGGAACCAGGGCTCCTATAATTCACCCCTCCACTTT,CASRNQGSYNSPLHF
TRBV6-2/TRBV6-3,-,TRBJ2-1,TRBD2,TGTGCCAGCAGTCGTTTAGCGGGTGCCTACAATGAGCAGTTCTTC,CASSRLAGAYNEQFF
TRBV6-6,-,TRBJ1-6,-,TGTGCCAGCAGTTACTCGAGCCGGGAGTCTTTTTCACCCCTCCACTTT,CASSYSSRESFSPLHF
TRBV7-2,-,TRBJ2-5,TRBD2,TGTGCCAGCAGCTTTAAGCCGGCGGGAGGGCCAGAGACCCAGTACTTC,CASSFKPAGGPETQYF
TRBV19,-,TRBJ1-5,-,TGTGCCAGTAACCCCGACAGTTACCATCAGCCCCAGCATTTT,CASNPDSYHQPQHF
TRBV9,once,TRBJ2-2,-,TGTGCCAGCAGCCCAGCTAGATCTATCGGGGAGCTGTTTTTT,CASSPARSIGELFF
TRBV19,-,TRBJ2-2,TRBD1,TGTGCCAGTAGGAGACAGGGGGCGTACACCGGGGAGCTGTTTTTT,CASRRQGAYTGELFF
TRBV10-3,-,TRBJ2-1,TRBD2,TGTGCCATCAGTGACCCGACTAGCGGGAGCGGAGGGGAGCAGTTCTTC,CAISDPTSGSGGEQFF
TRBV5-1,-,TRBJ2-5,-,TGCGCCAGCAGCTTGGGACTAGACCAAGAGACCCAGTACTTC,CASSLGLDQETQYF
TRBV7-2,-,TRBJ2-7,TRBD2,TGTGCCAGCAGCCCCTCCCGGACTAGCAGGGAGCAGTACTTC,CASSPSRTSREQYF
TRBV4-3,-,TRBJ2-7,-,TGCGCCAGCAGCCAAGTGGAGGGATCCGGGGCCTACGAGCAGTACTTC,CASSQVEGSGAYEQYF
TRBV27,once,TRBJ1-4,-,TGTGCCAGCAGAGCGGAAAATGAAAAACTGTTTTTT,CASRAENEKLFF
TRBV6-5,-,TRBJ2-7,-,TGTGCCAGCAGAGGGACTGCACCCTACGAGCAGTACTTC,CASRGTAPYEQYF
TRBV5-1,-,TRBJ2-1,-,TGCGCCAGCAGCTTGTCAGCCGGGGGAGCCTACAATGAGCAGTTCTTC,CASSLSAGGAYNEQFF
TRBV5-4,-,TRBJ1-1,-,TGTGCCAGCAGACGACTCGGGGGTGGCACTGAAGCTTTCTTT,CASRRLGGGTEAFF
TRBV12-3/TRBV12-4,-,TRBJ2-7,-,TGTGCCAGCAGTAAAGCGGGTGCCTACGAGCAGTACTTC,CASSKAGAYEQYF
TRBV5-6,-,TRBJ2-7,-,TGTGCCAGCAGCTTCGGGGGTTCCTACGAGCAGTACTTC,CASSFGGSYEQYF
TRBV10-3,once,TRBJ2-3,TRBD2,TGTGCCATCAGTGAGGGGAGCGGGAGAGGTGGGGCAGATACGCAGTATTTT,CAISEGSGRGGADTQYF
TRBV7-2,-,TRBJ2-1,-,TGTGCCAGCAGCGTATCCCACGGGAGTTTGTCGTTCTTC,CASSVSHGSLSFF